The sequence of this T cell receptor beta chain was determined in a study of CD8+ T cells in alopecia areata. Study as a whole: Treatment comprised oral tofacitinib, 5 to 10 mg twice daily, in treated patients. Tofacitinib therapy took 6 to 18 months; 6 months off drug came after.

The sample's treatment: oral pan-JAK inhibitor, 5-10 mg twice daily. The CDR3 sequence is 15 residues long. Trimming removed 5 bases at V and 3 bases at J, with 17 bases between. CDR1 and CDR2 from the germline V gene are MGHDK and SYGVNS. Concerning this clone: Its target is not known.

Notes on the study in general: Scalp clonality, along with expanded CD8+ clones among the top 100, was significantly decreased by tofacitinib.

As the sequencing template, cDNA was produced by extracting RNA and reverse transcribing it. The method was immunoSEQ multiplex PCR; TCRdb's version includes in-frame clones alone and lacks a portion of them. This sample has approximately 190,000 clones, with nearly 60% found just once. The chain links TRBV25-1 to TRBJ2-7; D is unresolved. The starting material was CD4+ T cells sorted from blood, obtained at week 24, from a patient treated with tofacitinib. The clonotype comes from a human donor with alopecia areata. This CDR3 reads CASSPGYWGIYEQYF. As DNA, the CDR3 is TGTGCCAGCAGTCCAGGATATTGGGGAATCTACGAGCAGTACTTC.